Shown below are 13 T cell receptor beta chains from a single sample sequenced in a study of blood T cells in healthy people across ages. Combining a sample-barcoded 5' primer with a J-beta primer mix, a second PCR ran for 7 to 11 cycles. TCRdb processed the 5' RACE reads anew with MiXCR; each CDR3 protein has one entry. The repertoire holds 650,000 to 1,000,000 distinct CDR3 sequences, around 36% seen once, with around 13% in the top ten. Sequenced: blood. The receptors stem from a man aged 18-30 years in good health.

This clonotype was found a few times. The CDR3 DNA reads TGTGCCAGCAGTTTAACGGGAGGTGAAGCTTTCTTT. Its protein is CASSLTGGEAFF. The rearrangement uses TRBV12-3 or TRBV12-4 and TRBJ1-1; the D is unclear. The CDR3 length is 12 residues. V was cut by 2 bases and J by 7 bases, with 8 bases left in between.

This chain joins TRBV14 and TRBJ1-1; no firm D call. V lost 0 bases and J 7 bases, leaving 9 bases between the germline ends. From germline, CDR1 is SGHDN and CDR2 FVKESK. The CDR3 consists of 13 residues. The DNA for the CDR3 is TGTGCCAGCAGCCAAGAACCCGGTAATGAAGCTTTCTTT. The encoded protein is CASSQEPGNEAFF.

This clonotype was detected only a few times. The chain has TRBV6-1 and TRBJ2-2; D is undetermined. Between the trimmed V and J ends, which lost 5 bases and 8 bases, there was a span of 15 bases. The CDR3 is 14 amino acids. Germline CDR1 MNHNS, CDR2 SASEGT. For the CDR3, the DNA is TGTGCCAGCAGTAAACGCGAGACGTCTGGGGAGCTGTTTTTT. This gives the protein CASSKRETSGELFF.

The genes are TRBV6-1 and TRBJ2-5, with 14 bases identical to TRBD2. The length of the CDR3 is 19 residues. Germline CDR1 MNHNS, CDR2 SASEGT. V lost 2 bases, J lost 1 base, and 9 bases stayed unmatched. The CDR3 loop reads CASSERLQGLAGVQETQYF. CDR3 DNA: TGTGCCAGCAGTGAAAGGCTACAGGGACTAGCGGGGGTCCAAGAGACCCAGTACTTC.

This clonotype appeared a few times. The genes are TRBV27 and TRBJ2-1; 9 bases fit TRBD1. The CDR3 is 15 residues long. The J segment lost 12 bases and the V segment lost 5 bases, leaving 14 bases of the junction unmatched. Looked up from germline, CDR1 is MNHEY and CDR2 is SMNVEV (reference sequence). The CDR3 protein is CASSITGGELMGQFF. CDR3 coding DNA: TGTGCCAGCAGTATTACAGGGGGCGAGTTAATGGGGCAGTTCTTC.

This clonotype turned up a few times. This sequence joins TRBV20-1 and TRBJ1-1, with 8 bases that match TRBD1. V lost 4 bases and J lost 1; bases outside the gene matches: 5. Germline V gene sequence: CDR1 DFQATT, CDR2 SNEGSKA (reference sequence). This CDR3 contains 14 residues. The CDR3 DNA sequence: TGCAGTGCTACCCCCGGGACAGGGAACACTGAAGCTTTCTTT. As protein: CSATPGTGNTEAFF.

This clonotype was recorded a few times. The V and J genes are TRBV12-3 or TRBV12-4 and TRBJ1-4; 7 nucleotides agree with TRBD1. J lost 6 bases, V lost 4 bases, and 5 bases had no gene match. The CDR3 is 14 amino acids. CDR3 residues: CASSYRDRHEKLFF. The CDR3 DNA follows: TGTGCCAGCAGTTACCGGGACAGACATGAAAAACTGTTTTTT.

The V gene is TRBV4-1, the J gene TRBJ2-2; D unresolved. The CDR3 loop spans 15 amino acids. CDR1 and CDR2 (germline): MGHRA, YSYEKL. V was pared by 1 base and J by 7 bases, with 13 bases between. The CDR3 nucleotides read TGCGCCAGCAGCCAAGCAGCCCTGGTAAACGGGGAGCTGTTTTTT. It specifies CASSQAALVNGELFF.

The CDR3 coding sequence is TGTGCTAGTGGTTTGCAAGCGGGGGGCAACTACAATGAGCAGTTCTTC. This encodes CASGLQAGGNYNEQFF. This rearrangement joins TRBV12-5 to TRBJ2-1, with 9 bases aligning to TRBD2. The CDR3 spans 16 residues. Per germline, CDR1 LGHNT and CDR2 FRNRAP. The ends lost 2 bases at V and 3 bases at J; junction bases unmatched: 5.

The chain recombines TRBV20-1 with TRBJ2-7, with D tentatively TRBD1 (5 bases). The germline CDR1 and CDR2 sequences are DFQATT and SNEGSKA (reference sequence). V was pared by 4 bases and J by 2 bases, with 12 bases between. This CDR3 has 13 amino acids. CDR3 sequence reads: CSATRAGTYEQYF. The CDR3 nucleotides are TGCAGTGCTACGCGCGCAGGGACCTACGAGCAGTACTTC.

This clonotype showed up many times. The chain combines TRBV6-5 with TRBJ2-3, with TRBD1 as a possible D gene (6 bases). The germline V and J ends were trimmed by 0 bases and 2 bases, with 12 bases remaining between them. The CDR3 covers 16 residues. Germline V lookup: CDR1 MNHEY, CDR2 SVGAGI. This CDR3 reads CASSYSSRGDTDTQYF. Here the CDR3 DNA reads TGTGCCAGCAGTTACTCGAGCAGGGGAGACACAGATACGCAGTATTTT.

The CDR3 DNA follows: TGTGCCAGCAGCTCTGAGTGGACTACCTCTGGCAATGAGCAGTTCTTC. It encodes CASSSEWTTSGNEQFF. V is TRBV11-2 and J is TRBJ2-1, with D perhaps matching TRBD2 (6 bases). Between the trimmed V and J ends, which lost 4 bases and 6 bases, there was a span of 19 bases. Germline V gene lookup returns CDR1 SGHAT and CDR2 FQNNGV. This CDR3 region has 16 residues.

V is TRBV12-3 or TRBV12-4 and J is TRBJ2-3; no clear D gene. V was pared by 6 bases and J by 2 bases, with 9 bases between. CDR3 length: 13 amino acids. The CDR3 nucleotides are TGTGCCAGCAGCCTCCACAACACAGATACGCAGTATTTT. Protein product: CASSLHNTDTQYF.